A single sample is the source of the 25 T cell receptor beta chains below, sequenced in a study of T-cell reconstitution after alpha-beta-depleted transplantation in children. Using unique molecular identifiers, the investigators prepared the TCRbeta library. TCRdb used MiXCR to reprocess the PCR reads, holding one entry per CDR3 protein. The sample has fewer than 550,000 distinct CDR3 sequences; under 20% are singletons. The sample here was PBMCs, mostly from graft donor cells, taken 360 days after TCRalphabeta/CD19-depleted stem cell transplant. These receptors came from a boy under two years old who had a stem cell transplant for Wiskott-Aldrich syndrome, so the T cells may come from the graft donor.

The sample holds a few counts of this clonotype. This chain joins TRBV12-3 or TRBV12-4 and TRBJ2-6; 14 bases match TRBD2. This CDR3 has 19 residues. V shed 3 bases, J shed 1 base, and the junction held 5 bases outside the gene matches. DNA of the CDR3: TGTGCCAGCAGTTTGACTAGCGGGAGGGCCTTTTCTGGGGCCAACGTCCTGACTTTC. It is translated as CASSLTSGRAFSGANVLTF.

This clonotype was recorded a few times. The CDR3, as DNA: TGCGCCAGCAGTTTCCGGGCTATTCAAGAGACCCAGTACTTC. It is translated as CASSFRAIQETQYF. The gene calls are TRBV5-1 and TRBJ2-5; D remains ambiguous. CDR3 length: 14 residues. Germline V gene sequence: CDR1 SGHRS, CDR2 YFSETQ. Trimming pared 5 bases from V and 2 bases from J, leaving 13 bases between.

The chain uses TRBV5-1 and TRBJ2-4; D perhaps matches TRBD1 (6 bases). Germline values: CDR1 SGHRS, CDR2 YFSETQ. This CDR3 region has 14 residues. V shed 2 bases and J shed 11 bases, with 17 bases lying between them. CDR3 protein: CASSLGTRESFQYF. Here the CDR3 DNA reads TGCGCCAGCAGCTTAGGGACAAGGGAAAGCTTTCAGTACTTC. Based on the CDR3 plus reference TRBV5-1 and TRBJ2-4, the full variable domain is KAGVTQTPRYLIKTRGQQVTLSCSPISGHRSVSWYQQTPGQGLQFLFEYFSETQRNKGNFPGRFSGRQFSNSRSEMNVSTLELGDSALYLCASSLGTRESFQYFGAGTRLSVL.

This clonotype was observed a few times. This chain links TRBV6-5 with TRBJ2-2; D call uncertain. Per germline, CDR1 MNHEY and CDR2 SVGAGI. The V and J ends lost 6 bases and 6 bases respectively, with 8 bases between them. The length of the CDR3 is 12 residues. CDR3 in amino acids: CASSMNAGELFF. The DNA of the CDR3 is TGTGCCAGCAGCATGAATGCCGGGGAGCTGTTTTTT.

V gene TRBV5-4 combines with J gene TRBJ2-7, with 7 bases that match TRBD1. This CDR3 is 13 amino acids long. With V trimmed by 4 bases and J by 3 bases, 4 bases remained unmatched. Germline CDR1 and CDR2: SGHNT and YYREEE (reference sequence). CDR3 DNA: TGTGCCAGCAGCCGGACAGGTCACTACGAGCAGTACTTC. This gives the protein CASSRTGHYEQYF.

This clonotype turned up a few times. The DNA of the CDR3 is TGTGCCTGGAGTGAACAGGTTTATGAGCAGTTCTTC. Translation: CAWSEQVYEQFF. The rearrangement links TRBV30 to TRBJ2-1; tentatively, D is TRBD1 (5 bases). V was clipped by 1 base and J by 8 bases, with 9 bases between them. The CDR3 loop spans 12 amino acids. The germline gives CDR1 GTSNPN, CDR2 SVGIG (reference sequence).

This clonotype appeared a few times. CDR3: CASSPRDSVRNSPLHF. The CDR3 DNA is TGTGCCAGCAGCCCCAGGGACAGCGTTCGTAATTCACCCCTCCACTTT. This chain connects TRBV7-8 to TRBJ1-6; 7 positions agree with TRBD1. The CDR3 length is 16 residues. Germline assignment: CDR1 SGHVS and CDR2 FQNEAQ. V lost 5 bases, J lost 6 bases, and 10 bases stayed unmatched.

CDR3 amino acids: CASRRTSGMSYEQYF. For the CDR3, the DNA is TGTGCCAGCAGGAGGACTAGCGGGATGTCCTACGAGCAGTACTTC. V and J are TRBV6-1 and TRBJ2-7; 12 bases match TRBD2. CDR3 size: 15 residues. CDR1 MNHNS and CDR2 SASEGT come from the germline V gene. Unmatched junction bases numbered 4, after V lost 6 bases and J lost 1 base.

This CDR3 is CSVELASLYNEQFF. The DNA for the CDR3 is TGCAGCGTTGAACTAGCAAGTCTATACAATGAGCAGTTCTTC. The genes are TRBV29-1 and TRBJ2-1; weak D call: TRBD2 (5 bases). V was cut by 2 bases and J by 4 bases, with 12 bases left in between. Germline CDR1 SQVTM, CDR2 ANQGSEA. The CDR3 contains 14 residues.

This clonotype was seen at least ten times. The rearrangement links TRBV9 to TRBJ2-1; D gene uncertain. The V and J ends lost 0 bases and 1 base respectively, with 5 bases between them. CDR1 is SGDLS and CDR2 is YYNGEE in the germline V gene. The CDR3 is made up of 14 amino acids. CDR3: CASSVGESYNEQFF. In nucleotides, the CDR3 is TGTGCCAGCAGCGTAGGCGAATCCTACAATGAGCAGTTCTTC.

This sequence joins TRBV20-1 and TRBJ2-2; TRBD1 might be the D (6 bases). Germline CDR1 and CDR2: DFQATT and SNEGSKA (reference sequence). V dropped 6 bases and J dropped 2 bases, with 10 bases sitting between them. CDR3 length: 13 residues. CDR3 coding DNA: TGCAGTGCAGGACAGACAAACACCGGGGAGCTGTTTTTT. Residues: CSAGQTNTGELFF.

The chain uses TRBV12-3 or TRBV12-4 and TRBJ2-3; D is undetermined. The CDR3 has 15 residues. The V end was cut by 8 bases, the J end by 1 base, with 16 bases between. The CDR3 DNA is TGTGCCAGCGGGAAGGCCCGCTTCGGCACAGATACGCAGTATTTT. It yields the protein CASGKARFGTDTQYF.

This clonotype has a handful of counts. The chain employs TRBV27 and TRBJ2-2; TRBD1 or TRBD2 may be the D gene (5 bases each). Trimming shortened V by 7 bases and J by 4 bases, and 19 bases separated the two germline ends. Germline loops: CDR1 MNHEY, CDR2 SMNVEV (reference sequence). The length of the CDR3 is 16 residues. The CDR3 spells CASTNLRGRRTGELFF. The CDR3, as DNA: TGTGCCAGCACCAATCTCCGGGGACGGCGCACCGGGGAGCTGTTTTTT.

This clonotype has at least ten counts. The chain recombines TRBV12-3 or TRBV12-4 with TRBJ2-7; tentatively, D is TRBD2 (6 bases). Trimming cost V 3 bases and J 1 base, with 19 bases left between them. The CDR3 is 17 residues long. The CDR3 sequence is CASSFRGGTLWSYEQYF. The CDR3 nucleotides are TGTGCCAGCAGTTTTCGGGGAGGAACACTATGGTCCTACGAGCAGTACTTC.

This rearrangement joins TRBV24-1 to TRBJ2-1, with D possibly being TRBD1 or TRBD2 (5 bases each). Germline lookup yields CDR1 KGHDR and CDR2 SFDVKD. CDR3 length equals 13 residues. Deletions cut 10 bases from V and 4 bases from J, with 13 bases between. In nucleotides, the CDR3 is TGTGCCACAGCCGGGACGGCTTACAATGAGCAGTTCTTC. Encoded protein: CATAGTAYNEQFF.

The genes are TRBV12-3 or TRBV12-4 and TRBJ2-2; D gene ambiguous. This CDR3 has 15 amino acids. V was cut by 2 bases and J by 0 bases, with 7 bases left in between. As DNA, the CDR3 is TGTGCCAGCAGTTTAAGGCAGGCGAACACCGGGGAGCTGTTTTTT. Encoded protein: CASSLRQANTGELFF.

This clonotype was seen only a few times. The junction does not match germline at one end; this may be a read error. V gene TRBV6-1 combines with J gene TRBJ2-7; TRBD2 agrees at 7 bases. The CDR3 sequence is 13 residues long. Germline loops: CDR1 MNHNS, CDR2 SASEGT. Here the CDR3 reads CASSTMRDYQQYF. Written as DNA, the CDR3 is TGTGCCAGCAGTACCATGAGGGACTACCAGCAGTACTTC.

This chain uses TRBV5-4 with TRBJ2-4, with D hard to call. This CDR3 contains 18 residues. Between the trimmed V and J ends, which lost 2 bases and 6 bases, there was a span of 24 bases. Germline assignment: CDR1 SGHNT and CDR2 YYREEE (reference sequence). CDR3 loop: CASSLTFWRISQGNIQYF. The CDR3 nucleotides are TGTGCCAGCAGCTTAACCTTTTGGCGGATTAGCCAAGGAAACATTCAGTACTTC.

This clonotype has a handful of counts. The chain uses TRBV11-3 and TRBJ2-3, with D hard to call. Germline values: CDR1 SGHNT, CDR2 YENEEA. The germline V and J ends were trimmed by 1 base and 3 bases, with 11 bases remaining between them. The CDR3 is made up of 15 amino acids. Written as DNA, the CDR3 is TGTGCCAGCAGCTTAGGAATCCTTAGGACAGATACGCAGTATTTT. Translating gives CASSLGILRTDTQYF.

The chain is built from TRBV12-3 or TRBV12-4 and TRBJ1-4; the match to TRBD1 covers 10 bases. V shed 6 bases and J 0 bases; nucleotides not matched to a gene: 7. The CDR3 length is 17 residues. As DNA, the CDR3 is TGTGCCAGCAGCCCCGGGACAGGGGAATCAACTAATGAAAAACTGTTTTTT. Amino acid sequence: CASSPGTGESTNEKLFF.

This clonotype has a single count. The chain recombines TRBV5-1 with TRBJ2-3; D possibly corresponds to TRBD1 (6 bases). This CDR3 is 17 amino acids long. V was shortened by 0 bases and J by 0 bases, with 14 bases between the two germline ends. Germline loops: CDR1 SGHRS, CDR2 YFSETQ. The CDR3 reads CASSLGKTGPSTDTQYF. The CDR3 DNA follows: TGCGCCAGCAGCTTGGGTAAGACAGGCCCCAGCACAGATACGCAGTATTTT. Based on the CDR3 plus reference TRBV5-1 and TRBJ2-3, the full variable domain is KAGVTQTPRYLIKTRGQQVTLSCSPISGHRSVSWYQQTPGQGLQFLFEYFSETQRNKGNFPGRFSGRQFSNSRSEMNVSTLELGDSALYLCASSLGKTGPSTDTQYFGPGTRLTVL.

This clonotype was counted only a few times. The CDR3 bases are TGTGCCATCAGTGATAGCGGGAGGGCCTACAATGAGCAGTTCTTC. The encoded protein is CAISDSGRAYNEQFF. V and J are TRBV10-3 and TRBJ2-1; the match to TRBD2 covers 11 bases. The CDR3 is made up of 15 amino acids. V was pared by 3 bases and J by 2 bases, with 0 bases of the junction left unmatched. Germline CDR1 and CDR2: ENHRY and SYGVKD.

The CDR3 nucleotides are TGTGCCACCAGGAGGAAGGGACCAAACAATGAGCAGTTCTTC. Its protein is CATRRKGPNNEQFF. The chain has TRBV15 and TRBJ2-1; D is possibly TRBD1 or TRBD2 (5 bases each). Germline assignment: CDR1 LNHNV and CDR2 YYDKDF (reference sequence). Trimming stripped 6 bases from V and 5 bases from J, with 14 bases between. The CDR3 contains 14 residues.

This clonotype was detected only a few times. DNA of the CDR3: TGCGCCAGCAGCCCCACCGGGAAGTACTACGAGCAGTACTTC. Its protein is CASSPTGKYYEQYF. The rearrangement joins TRBV5-1 to TRBJ2-7; maybe TRBD2 (5 bases). The germline V and J ends were trimmed by 4 bases and 3 bases, with 14 bases remaining between them. Germline V lookup: CDR1 SGHRS, CDR2 YFSETQ. The CDR3 is 14 residues long.

The table lists this clonotype with a few counts. V usage is TRBV12-3 or TRBV12-4 and J usage is TRBJ2-1, with 8 bases that match TRBD2. This CDR3 contains 15 residues. With 5 bases clipped from V and 8 bases from J, the junction kept 11 bases outside the gene matches. CDR3 amino acids: CASSDGGAGVDEQFF. For the CDR3, the DNA is TGTGCCAGCAGTGATGGTGGAGCGGGAGTGGATGAGCAGTTCTTC.